A single sample is the source of the 10 T cell receptor beta chains below, sequenced in a study of CD8 T cells in ankylosing spondylitis. TCRdb itself ran the 5' RACE reads through MiXCR, one entry per CDR3 protein. The sample consists of 45,000 to 60,000 distinct CDR3 sequences, roughly 7.4% of them appearing once. The material sequenced was blood, either unsorted or a sorted T cell fraction (not recorded which). The receptor source for this set is a female donor with ankylosing spondylitis or in good health (not recorded which).

This clonotype appeared many times. The rearrangement joins TRBV12-3 or TRBV12-4 to TRBJ2-1, with D hard to call. V lost 6 bases to trimming and J lost 8 bases, with 11 bases between them. This CDR3 has 12 residues. For the CDR3, the DNA is TGTGCCAGCAGGAGAATCGCCGATGAGCAGTTCTTC. Translated, it gives CASRRIADEQFF.

Only a few counts were recorded for this clonotype. J is TRBJ2-5 and V is TRBV7-2, with D hard to call. V dropped 1 base and J dropped 5 bases, with 11 bases sitting between them. CDR1 SGHTA and CDR2 FQGNSA come from the germline V gene. The CDR3 spans 14 residues. The CDR3 DNA reads TGTGCCAGCAGCTTAGTTGAAGGGCGTGAGACCCAGTACTTC. Its translation is CASSLVEGRETQYF.

This clonotype occurred many times. The V gene is TRBV7-9, the J gene TRBJ1-5; D is unresolved. Trimming took 7 bases from V and 5 from J, leaving 9 bases between them. CDR3 length: 12 amino acids. The V gene's germline CDR1 is SEHNR and CDR2 FQNEAQ (reference sequence). CDR3: CASTYGDQPQHF. For the CDR3, the DNA is TGTGCCAGCACCTACGGTGATCAGCCCCAGCATTTT.

This clonotype was found many times. The chain has TRBV5-1 and TRBJ2-2, with 8 bases aligning to TRBD1. Looked up from germline, CDR1 is SGHRS and CDR2 is YFSETQ. The CDR3 is 16 residues long. J gave up 1 base and V 4 bases, and 6 bases lay outside the gene matches. In DNA form, the CDR3 reads TGCGCCAGCAGCCCGACGGACAGGGTGAACACCGGGGAGCTGTTTTTT. It specifies CASSPTDRVNTGELFF.

This clonotype was counted ten times or more. The V gene is TRBV3-1, the J gene TRBJ2-1; TRBD2 agrees at 8 bases. The CDR3 runs to 18 residues. Per germline, CDR1 LGHDT and CDR2 YNNKEL (reference sequence). V gave up 1 base and J gave up 7 bases; unmatched junction bases: 15. CDR3 sequence reads: CASSQGWEAGGQSNEQFF. The CDR3 nucleotides read TGTGCCAGCAGCCAAGGATGGGAGGCGGGGGGTCAATCAAATGAGCAGTTCTTC.

This clonotype was observed many times. V and J are TRBV20-1 and TRBJ2-1; 14 bases map to TRBD2. CDR3 length equals 17 residues. Germline V gene lookup returns CDR1 DFQATT and CDR2 SNEGSKA (reference sequence). The V and J ends lost 6 bases and 3 bases, in that order; junction bases with no gene match: 10. The CDR3 is CSASGTSGGSIYNEQFF. The CDR3 coding sequence is TGCAGTGCCTCCGGGACTAGCGGGGGCTCAATCTACAATGAGCAGTTCTTC.

The J gene is TRBJ1-2, the V gene TRBV3-1; 9 bases are shared with TRBD1. This CDR3 region has 18 residues. The V and J ends lost 11 bases and 8 bases, in that order; junction bases with no gene match: 27. Germline-derived CDR1 and CDR2 are LGHDT and YNNKEL (reference sequence). The CDR3 region is CACSQELFRTGEYEGYTF. The CDR3 nucleotides read TGTGCCTGCTCCCAAGAACTTTTCCGGACAGGGGAATATGAGGGCTACACCTTC.

This clonotype was counted ten times or more. This CDR3 reads CASSRTSLNIQYF. The CDR3 DNA follows: TGTGCCAGCAGTCGGACATCCCTAAACATTCAGTACTTC. The V and J genes are TRBV12-3 or TRBV12-4 and TRBJ2-4; tentatively, D is TRBD1 (5 bases). Trimming removed 5 bases from V and 6 bases from J, with 11 bases in between. This CDR3 has 13 amino acids.

The chain uses TRBV9 and TRBJ2-6; perhaps TRBD1 as D (6 bases). The CDR3 consists of 18 residues. The germline V and J ends were trimmed by 0 bases and 8 bases, with 21 bases remaining between them. Germline loops: CDR1 SGDLS, CDR2 YYNGEE. CDR3 bases: TGTGCCAGCAGCGTAGGGGGCAGGACAGACTCCGGGACCAACGTCCTGACTTTC. Translated, it gives CASSVGGRTDSGTNVLTF. The variable domain in full, completed from reference TRBV9 and TRBJ2-6, reads DSGVTQTPKHLITATGQRVTLRCSPRSGDLSVYWYQQSLDQGLQFLIQYYNGEERAKGNILERFSAQQFPDLHSELNLSSLELGDSALYFCASSVGGRTDSGTNVLTFGAGSRLTVL.

This clonotype appeared many times. V and J are TRBV10-3 and TRBJ2-5, with D perhaps matching TRBD2 (5 bases). From germline, CDR1 is ENHRY and CDR2 SYGVKD. V lost 4 bases and J lost 2, with 8 bases in between. The CDR3 runs to 13 residues. CDR3 sequence: CAISVRVQETQYF. Written as DNA, the CDR3 is TGTGCCATCAGTGTGAGGGTACAAGAGACCCAGTACTTC.